In its sample, the clone carrying this T cell receptor (beta chain) was seen many times. These data come from a study of cytomegalovirus exposure and HLA in healthy donors. The PCR used 60 Vbeta and 13 Jbeta primers. TCRdb keeps only in-frame clones here, not all; method: immunoSEQ multiplex PCR. This table holds over 100,000 clones, 73% found once. Sequencing input: PBMCs. The sequence was obtained from a man aged 40-49 years in good health and CMV-seronegative.

The CDR3 DNA is TGTGCCAGCAGTTCAACAGGGCTTGAGCAGTTCTTC. Translating gives CASSSTGLEQFF. The J gene is TRBJ2-1, the V gene TRBV27; maybe TRBD1 (6 bases). Trimming took off 4 bases at V and 9 bases at J, with 10 bases between the two ends. Per the germline V gene, CDR1 is MNHEY and CDR2 is SMNVEV (reference sequence). The CDR3 is 12 residues long.